A single sample gave rise to the 14 T cell receptor beta chains below, sequenced in a study of response to subunit inactivated influenza vaccine (dated by TCRdb to the late 2010s). The library was generated by RT-PCR. Sequencing instrument: Illumina HiSeq 2500. TCRdb reworked the public reads: Q25 trimming with fastp, MiXCR clone assembly, productive beta chains retained. Under each unique CDR3 protein, matching rows form one entry showing the most common genes and DNA. The sample table lists 750,000 to 850,000 distinct CDR3 sequences, 15% to 20% of them with a count of one. About a tenth of the sample goes to the ten largest clones. The input for sequencing was PBMCs from blood, taken 5 days after vaccination. The receptors were sampled from a man in his fifties who received an inactivated influenza vaccine. Donor details come from another sample of the same person, matched by shared clones.

This clonotype has a count of ten or more. This sequence joins TRBV20-1 and TRBJ2-7; D possibly corresponds to TRBD2 (5 bases). V was shortened by 5 bases and J by 7 bases, with 12 bases between the two germline ends. CDR3 size: 11 residues. The germline gives CDR1 DFQATT, CDR2 SNEGSKA (reference sequence). CDR3 sequence: CSARPGVEQYF. Written as DNA, the CDR3 is TGCAGTGCTCGTCCCGGGGTGGAGCAGTACTTC.

This clonotype was seen repeatedly, ten times or more. This sequence joins TRBV16 and TRBJ2-1, with D unclear. This CDR3 spans 13 amino acids. Trimming stripped 2 bases from V and 4 bases from J, with 6 bases between. CDR1 and CDR2 (germline): KGHSY, FQNENV. CDR3 nucleotide sequence: TGTGCCAGCAGCCAAAGGTCTTACAATGAGCAGTTCTTC. Translating it yields CASSQRSYNEQFF.

This clonotype was counted only a few times. V and J are TRBV12-3 or TRBV12-4 and TRBJ2-5, with TRBD2 matching 7 bases. This CDR3 region has 14 residues. V lost 2 bases and J lost 4; bases outside the gene matches: 4. Written as DNA, the CDR3 is TGTGCCAGCAGTTTACATCCGGGAGGAGAGACCCAGTACTTC. Translated: CASSLHPGGETQYF.

The chain is built from TRBV5-5 and TRBJ2-4; 9 bases are a match to TRBD1. This CDR3 is built from 13 residues. Per the germline V gene, CDR1 is SGHKS and CDR2 is YYEKEE (reference sequence). J gave up 5 bases and V 7 bases, and 4 bases lay outside the gene matches. CDR3 nucleotide sequence: TGTGCCAGCCAACAGGGGGCGGAAAACATTCAGTACTTC. This codes for CASQQGAENIQYF.

The chain couples TRBV7-6 to TRBJ1-1; 10 positions match TRBD1. CDR3 length equals 18 residues. Germline CDR1 is SGHVS and CDR2 is FNYEAQ. The J segment lost 4 bases and the V segment lost 0 bases, leaving 11 bases of the junction unmatched. CDR3: CASSLAGTGVGLGTEAFF. The CDR3 bases are TGTGCCAGCAGCTTAGCCGGGACAGGGGTTGGTCTTGGCACTGAAGCTTTCTTT.

This clonotype occurred many times. Here the CDR3 DNA reads TGTGCCAGCAGTCTGGACAGGTCTCAAGAGACCCAGTACTTC. Its translation is CASSLDRSQETQYF. The rearrangement joins TRBV28 to TRBJ2-5, with 7 bases that match TRBD1. Per the germline V gene, CDR1 is MDHEN and CDR2 is SYDVKM. The CDR3 length is 14 residues. J gave up 2 bases and V 5 bases, and 5 bases lay outside the gene matches. Combining the CDR3 with reference TRBV28 and TRBJ2-5 gives the whole variable domain DVKVTQSSRYLVKRTGEKVFLECVQDMDHENMFWYRQDPGLGLRLIYFSYDVKMKEKGDIPEGYSVSREKKERFSLILESASTNQTSMYLCASSLDRSQETQYFGPGTRLLVL.

This clonotype was seen more than once but under ten times. The chain employs TRBV29-1 and TRBJ2-7, with TRBD2 matching 8 bases. CDR1 is SQVTM, CDR2 ANQGSEA, per germline. The CDR3 has 15 amino acids. The J segment lost 0 bases and the V segment lost 0 bases, leaving 4 bases of the junction unmatched. CDR3 in DNA: TGCAGCGTTGAAGAGGTAGCGGGAAGCTCCTACGAGCAGTACTTC. It encodes CSVEEVAGSSYEQYF.

V gene TRBV7-2 combines with J gene TRBJ2-2; 8 nucleotides agree with TRBD1. From germline, CDR1 is SGHTA and CDR2 FQGNSA. Germline trimming cut 0 bases from V and 3 bases from J; bases unmatched to any gene: 3. There are 16 residues in the CDR3. For the CDR3, the DNA is TGTGCCAGCAGCTTAGCCCTCAGGGGGCACACCGGGGAGCTGTTTTTT. It yields the protein CASSLALRGHTGELFF.

This clonotype showed up just a few times. This chain connects TRBV5-1 to TRBJ2-3; D is ambiguous. The germline V gene encodes CDR1 SGHRS and CDR2 YFSETQ. The length of the CDR3 is 14 residues. Trimming removed 4 bases from V and 2 bases from J, with 11 bases in between. CDR3 DNA: TGCGCCAGCAGCCAGGAGAGCGCCACAGATACGCAGTATTTT. It codes for CASSQESATDTQYF.

J is TRBJ2-1 and V is TRBV28, with a tentative D call TRBD2 (6 bases). CDR3 length: 14 residues. The V gene's germline CDR1 is MDHEN and CDR2 SYDVKM. The ends were cut back, 1 base at V and 4 bases at J, with 8 bases in the middle. This CDR3 reads CASSLFAGYNEQFF. In DNA, the CDR3 is TGTGCCAGCAGTTTATTTGCGGGATACAATGAGCAGTTCTTC. Full variable domain (missing parts from reference TRBV28 and TRBJ2-1): DVKVTQSSRYLVKRTGEKVFLECVQDMDHENMFWYRQDPGLGLRLIYFSYDVKMKEKGDIPEGYSVSREKKERFSLILESASTNQTSMYLCASSLFAGYNEQFFGPGTRLTVL.

Only a few counts were recorded for this clonotype. The chain uses TRBV7-2 and TRBJ2-4; TRBD1 aligns across 7 bases. The CDR3 length is 17 residues. Trimming cost V 5 bases and J 0 bases; bases outside gene matches: 10. Germline V gives CDR1 SGHTA, CDR2 FQGNSA. In DNA, the CDR3 is TGTGCCAGCAGCCCCTTCCGACAGGGATTAGCCAAAAACATTCAGTACTTC. This encodes CASSPFRQGLAKNIQYF.

The sample holds a few counts of this clonotype. This chain joins TRBV12-3 or TRBV12-4 and TRBJ1-2, with D possibly matching TRBD1 (6 bases). The CDR3 totals 13 residues. V lost 3 bases and J 5 bases, leaving 10 bases between the germline ends. CDR3 in amino acids: CASSLGAQYGYTF. DNA for the CDR3: TGTGCCAGCAGTTTGGGGGCGCAGTATGGCTACACCTTC.

This clonotype was detected a few times. The CDR3 sequence: CASTAREGYSGNTIYF. In nucleotides, the CDR3 is TGTGCCAGCACCGCGAGGGAGGGTTACTCTGGAAACACCATATATTTT. The rearrangement joins TRBV12-3 or TRBV12-4 to TRBJ1-3, with D unresolved. This CDR3 has 16 residues. Trimming left V 7 bases short and J 0 bases short, with 16 bases between.

The J gene is TRBJ2-3, the V gene TRBV3-1; D gene unclear. The CDR3 contains 13 residues. V was cut by 7 bases and J by 0 bases, with 8 bases left in between. The V gene's germline CDR1 is LGHDT and CDR2 YNNKEL (reference sequence). The CDR3 nucleotides read TGTGCCAGCAAATTTGGGAGCACAGATACGCAGTATTTT. As protein: CASKFGSTDTQYF.